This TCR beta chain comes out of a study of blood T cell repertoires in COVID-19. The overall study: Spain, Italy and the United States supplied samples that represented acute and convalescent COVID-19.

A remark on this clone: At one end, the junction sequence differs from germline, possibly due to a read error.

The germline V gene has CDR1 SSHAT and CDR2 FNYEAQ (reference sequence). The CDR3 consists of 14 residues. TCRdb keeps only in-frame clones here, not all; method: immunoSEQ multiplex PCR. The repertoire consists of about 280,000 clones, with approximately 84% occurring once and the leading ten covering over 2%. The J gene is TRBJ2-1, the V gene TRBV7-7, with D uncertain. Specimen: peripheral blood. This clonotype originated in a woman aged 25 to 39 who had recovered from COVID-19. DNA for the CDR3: TGTGCTAGCAGCTCCCTGTTTAGAAGCAATGAGCAGTTCTTC. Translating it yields CASSSLFRSNEQFF.